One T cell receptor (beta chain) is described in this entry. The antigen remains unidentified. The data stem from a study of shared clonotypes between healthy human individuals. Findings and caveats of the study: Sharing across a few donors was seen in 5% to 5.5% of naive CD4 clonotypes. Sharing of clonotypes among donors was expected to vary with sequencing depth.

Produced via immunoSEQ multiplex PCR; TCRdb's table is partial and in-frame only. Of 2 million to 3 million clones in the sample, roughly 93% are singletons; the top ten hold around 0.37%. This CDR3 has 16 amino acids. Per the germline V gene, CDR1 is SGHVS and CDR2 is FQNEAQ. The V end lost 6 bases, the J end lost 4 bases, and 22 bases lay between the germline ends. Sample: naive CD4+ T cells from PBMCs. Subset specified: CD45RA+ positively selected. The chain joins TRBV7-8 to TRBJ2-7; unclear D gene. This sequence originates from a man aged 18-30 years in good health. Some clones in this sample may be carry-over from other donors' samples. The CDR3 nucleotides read TGTGCCAGCAGTTATACGTCCCCGGAACAGAGTTACGAGCAGTACTTC. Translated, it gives CASSYTSPEQSYEQYF.